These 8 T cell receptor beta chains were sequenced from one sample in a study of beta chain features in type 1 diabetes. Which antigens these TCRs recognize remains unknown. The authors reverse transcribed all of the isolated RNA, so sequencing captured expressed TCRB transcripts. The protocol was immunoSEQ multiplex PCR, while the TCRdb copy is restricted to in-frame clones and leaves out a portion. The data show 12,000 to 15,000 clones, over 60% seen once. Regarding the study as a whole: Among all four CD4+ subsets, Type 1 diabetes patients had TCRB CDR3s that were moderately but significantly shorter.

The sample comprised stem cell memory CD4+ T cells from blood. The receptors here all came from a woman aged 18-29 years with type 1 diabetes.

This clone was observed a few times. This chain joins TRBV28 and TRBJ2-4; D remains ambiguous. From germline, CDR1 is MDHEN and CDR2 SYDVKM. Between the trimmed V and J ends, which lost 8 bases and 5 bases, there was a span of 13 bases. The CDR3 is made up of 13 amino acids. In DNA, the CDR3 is TGTGCCAGCCTCTCCTCAGTGGAAAACATTCAGTACTTC. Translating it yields CASLSSVENIQYF.

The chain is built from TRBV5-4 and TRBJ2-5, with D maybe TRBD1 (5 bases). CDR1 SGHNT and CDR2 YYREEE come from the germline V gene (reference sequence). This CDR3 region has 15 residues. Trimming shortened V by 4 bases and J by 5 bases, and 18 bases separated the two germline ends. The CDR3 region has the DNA TGTGCCAGCAGCCCGGACAAGGGCCCTAGGGAGACCCAGTACTTC. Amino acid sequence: CASSPDKGPRETQYF.

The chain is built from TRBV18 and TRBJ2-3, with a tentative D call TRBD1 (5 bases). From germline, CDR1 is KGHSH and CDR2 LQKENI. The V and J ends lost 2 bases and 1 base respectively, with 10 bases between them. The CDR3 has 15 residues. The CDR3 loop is CASSPGASGTDTQYF. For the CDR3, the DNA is TGTGCCAGCTCACCAGGGGCGTCAGGCACAGATACGCAGTATTTT.

For the CDR3, the DNA is TGTGCCACCAGCCGGCCGGGGACAGGGCGGGAGATCTATGGCTACACCTTC. Translation gives CATSRPGTGREIYGYTF. The chain has TRBV15 and TRBJ1-2; the match to TRBD1 covers 9 bases. Germline lookup yields CDR1 LNHNV and CDR2 YYDKDF (reference sequence). V dropped 5 bases and J dropped 4; count of bases not matched to a gene: 14. This CDR3 comprises 17 residues.

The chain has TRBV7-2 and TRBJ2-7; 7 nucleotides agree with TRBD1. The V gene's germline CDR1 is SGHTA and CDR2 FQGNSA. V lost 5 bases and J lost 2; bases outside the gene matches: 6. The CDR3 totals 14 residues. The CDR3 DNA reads TGTGCCAGCAGCCGGGCCCAGGGGGCCTACGAGCAGTACTTC. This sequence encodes CASSRAQGAYEQYF.

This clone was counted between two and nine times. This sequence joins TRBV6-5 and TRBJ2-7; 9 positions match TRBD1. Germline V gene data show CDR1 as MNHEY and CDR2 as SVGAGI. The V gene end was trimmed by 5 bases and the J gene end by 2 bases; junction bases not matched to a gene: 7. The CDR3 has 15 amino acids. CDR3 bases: TGTGCCAGCAGTCACGGGACAGGGTACACCTACGAGCAGTACTTC. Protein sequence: CASSHGTGYTYEQYF.

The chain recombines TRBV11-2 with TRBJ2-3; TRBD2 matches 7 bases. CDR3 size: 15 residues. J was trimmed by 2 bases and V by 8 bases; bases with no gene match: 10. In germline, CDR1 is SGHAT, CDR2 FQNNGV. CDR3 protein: CASRGAGEVTDTQYF. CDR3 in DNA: TGTGCCAGCCGCGGGGCGGGAGAAGTCACAGATACGCAGTATTTT.

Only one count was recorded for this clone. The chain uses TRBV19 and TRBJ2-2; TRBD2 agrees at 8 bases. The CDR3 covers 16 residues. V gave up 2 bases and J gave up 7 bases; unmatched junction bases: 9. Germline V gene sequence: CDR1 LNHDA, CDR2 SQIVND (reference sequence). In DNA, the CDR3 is TGTGCCAGTAGTATAACCCGGGAGGGCCTAAACGGGGAGCTGTTTTTT. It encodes CASSITREGLNGELFF.